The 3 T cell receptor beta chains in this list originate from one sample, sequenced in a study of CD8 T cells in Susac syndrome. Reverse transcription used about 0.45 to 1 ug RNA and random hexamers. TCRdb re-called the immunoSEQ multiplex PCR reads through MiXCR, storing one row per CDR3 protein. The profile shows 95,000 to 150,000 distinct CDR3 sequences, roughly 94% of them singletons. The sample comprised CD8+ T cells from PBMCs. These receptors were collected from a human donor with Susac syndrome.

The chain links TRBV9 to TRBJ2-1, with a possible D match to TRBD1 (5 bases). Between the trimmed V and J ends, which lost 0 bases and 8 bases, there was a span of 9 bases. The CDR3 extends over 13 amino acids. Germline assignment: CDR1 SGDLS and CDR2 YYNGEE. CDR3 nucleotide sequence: TGTGCCAGCAGCGTAGAAGGGGCGGATGAGCAGTTCTTC. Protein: CASSVEGADEQFF.

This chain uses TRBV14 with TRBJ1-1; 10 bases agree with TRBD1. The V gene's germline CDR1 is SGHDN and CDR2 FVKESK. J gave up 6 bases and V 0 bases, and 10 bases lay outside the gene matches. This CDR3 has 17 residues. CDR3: CASSQELTGTGVSEAFF. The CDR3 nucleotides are TGTGCCAGCAGCCAAGAACTTACCGGGACAGGGGTCTCTGAAGCTTTCTTT.

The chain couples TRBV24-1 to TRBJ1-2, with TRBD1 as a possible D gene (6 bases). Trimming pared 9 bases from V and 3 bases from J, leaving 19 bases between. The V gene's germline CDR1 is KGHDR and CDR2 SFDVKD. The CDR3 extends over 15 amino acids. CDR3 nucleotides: TGTGCCACCCGCCACCGGGACACTCAACACTATGGCTACACCTTC. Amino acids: CATRHRDTQHYGYTF.